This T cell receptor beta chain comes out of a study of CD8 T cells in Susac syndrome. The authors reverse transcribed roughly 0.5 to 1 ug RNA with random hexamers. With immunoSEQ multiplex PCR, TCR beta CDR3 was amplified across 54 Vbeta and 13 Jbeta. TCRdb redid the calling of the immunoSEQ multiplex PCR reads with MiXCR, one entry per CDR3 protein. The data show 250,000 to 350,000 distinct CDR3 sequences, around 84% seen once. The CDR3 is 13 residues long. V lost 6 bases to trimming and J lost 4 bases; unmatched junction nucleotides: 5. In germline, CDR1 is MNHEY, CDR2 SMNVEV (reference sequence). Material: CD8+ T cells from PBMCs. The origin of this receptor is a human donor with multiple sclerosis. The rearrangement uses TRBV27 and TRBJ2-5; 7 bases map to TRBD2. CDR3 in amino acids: CASRTSWRETQYF. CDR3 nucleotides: TGTGCCAGCAGGACTAGCTGGCGAGAGACCCAGTACTTC.